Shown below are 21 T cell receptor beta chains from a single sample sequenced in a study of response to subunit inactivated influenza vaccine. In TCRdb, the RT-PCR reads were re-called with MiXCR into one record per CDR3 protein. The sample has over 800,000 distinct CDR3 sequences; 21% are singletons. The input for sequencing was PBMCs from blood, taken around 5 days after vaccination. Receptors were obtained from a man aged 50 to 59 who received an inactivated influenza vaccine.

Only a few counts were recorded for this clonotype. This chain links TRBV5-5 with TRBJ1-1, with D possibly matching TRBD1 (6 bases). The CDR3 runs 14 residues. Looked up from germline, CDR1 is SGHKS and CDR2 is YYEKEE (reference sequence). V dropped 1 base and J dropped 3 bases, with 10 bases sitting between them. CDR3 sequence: CASSLWGQDTEAFF. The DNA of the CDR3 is TGTGCCAGCAGCTTGTGGGGGCAGGACACTGAAGCTTTCTTT.

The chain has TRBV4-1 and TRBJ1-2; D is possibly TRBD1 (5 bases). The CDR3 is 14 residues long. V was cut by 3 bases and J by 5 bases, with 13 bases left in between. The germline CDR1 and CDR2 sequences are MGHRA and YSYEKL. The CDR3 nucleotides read TGCGCCAGCAGCCATCCGGGACCGGCGTATGGCTACACCTTC. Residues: CASSHPGPAYGYTF.

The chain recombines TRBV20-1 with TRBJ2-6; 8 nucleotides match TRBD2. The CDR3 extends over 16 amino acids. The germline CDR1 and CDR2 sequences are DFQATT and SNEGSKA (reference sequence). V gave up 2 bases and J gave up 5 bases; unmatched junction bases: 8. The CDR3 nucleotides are TGCAGTGCTAGACCAGCTAGCGGGCCCCGGGCCAACGTCCTGACTTTC. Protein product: CSARPASGPRANVLTF.

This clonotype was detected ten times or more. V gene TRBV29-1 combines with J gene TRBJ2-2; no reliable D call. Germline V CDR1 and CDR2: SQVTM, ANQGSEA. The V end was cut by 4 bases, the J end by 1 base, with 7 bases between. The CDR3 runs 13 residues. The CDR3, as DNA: TGCAGCGTTGCTATTGGGAACACCGGGGAGCTGTTTTTT. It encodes CSVAIGNTGELFF.

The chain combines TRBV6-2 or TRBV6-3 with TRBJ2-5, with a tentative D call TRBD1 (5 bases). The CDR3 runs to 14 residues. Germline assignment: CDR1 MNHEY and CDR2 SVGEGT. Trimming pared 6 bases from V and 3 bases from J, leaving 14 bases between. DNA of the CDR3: TGTGCCAGCAGCCAGGGTTTTGCGGAAGAGACCCAGTACTTC. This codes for CASSQGFAEETQYF.

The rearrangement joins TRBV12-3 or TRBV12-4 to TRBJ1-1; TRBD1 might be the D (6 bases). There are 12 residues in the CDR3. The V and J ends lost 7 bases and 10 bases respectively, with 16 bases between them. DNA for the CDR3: TGTGCCAGCATTAATACAGGGCGGCGAGCTTTCTTT. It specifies CASINTGRRAFF.

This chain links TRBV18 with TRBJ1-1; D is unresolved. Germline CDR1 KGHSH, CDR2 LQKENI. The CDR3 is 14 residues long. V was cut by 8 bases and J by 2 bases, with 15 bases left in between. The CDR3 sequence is CASTPTSLNTEAFF. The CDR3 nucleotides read TGTGCCAGCACCCCGACATCCCTAAACACTGAAGCTTTCTTT.

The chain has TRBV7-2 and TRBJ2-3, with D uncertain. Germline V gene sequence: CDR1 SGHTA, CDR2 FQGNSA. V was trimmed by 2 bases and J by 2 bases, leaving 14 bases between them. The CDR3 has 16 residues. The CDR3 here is CASSLNWLGVTDTQYF. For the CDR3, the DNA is TGTGCCAGCAGCTTAAACTGGCTAGGCGTCACAGATACGCAGTATTTT.

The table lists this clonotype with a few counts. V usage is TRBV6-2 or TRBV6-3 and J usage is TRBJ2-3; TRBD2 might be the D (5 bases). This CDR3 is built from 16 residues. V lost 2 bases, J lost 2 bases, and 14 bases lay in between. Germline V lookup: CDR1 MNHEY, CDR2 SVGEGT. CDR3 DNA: TGTGCCAGCAGTTACACCGGACTGACGATCACAGATACGCAGTATTTT. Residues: CASSYTGLTITDTQYF.

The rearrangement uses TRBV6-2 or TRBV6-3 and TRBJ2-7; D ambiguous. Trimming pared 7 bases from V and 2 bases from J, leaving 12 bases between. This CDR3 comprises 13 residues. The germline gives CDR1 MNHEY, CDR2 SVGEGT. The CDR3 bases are TGTGCCAGCAATAGGCGCTATCCCTACGAGCAGTACTTC. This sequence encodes CASNRRYPYEQYF.

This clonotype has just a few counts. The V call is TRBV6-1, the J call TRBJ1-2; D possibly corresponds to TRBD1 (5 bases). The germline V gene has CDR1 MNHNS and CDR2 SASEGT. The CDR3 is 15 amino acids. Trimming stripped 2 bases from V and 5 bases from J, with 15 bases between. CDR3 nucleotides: TGTGCCAGCAGTGAACAGCCGACAGAAACTTATGGCTACACCTTC. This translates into CASSEQPTETYGYTF.

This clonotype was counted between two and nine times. The CDR3 region has the DNA TGTGCCAGCAGTTTAGAGTCAGGGCGGCGAGGTCAGCCCCAGCATTTT. Encoded protein: CASSLESGRRGQPQHF. The chain joins TRBV12-3 or TRBV12-4 to TRBJ1-5; possible D gene TRBD1, 5 bases. CDR3 length: 16 amino acids. V was shortened by 1 base and J by 6 bases, with 16 bases between the two germline ends.

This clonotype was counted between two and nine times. The CDR3 is CASSFGGYRVNSPLHF. CDR3 nucleotide sequence: TGTGCCAGCAGCTTTGGAGGCTACAGGGTCAATTCACCCCTCCACTTT. The V gene is TRBV7-6, the J gene TRBJ1-6; tentative D call: TRBD1 (6 bases). V lost 3 bases, J lost 7 bases, and 16 bases lay in between. The V gene's germline CDR1 is SGHVS and CDR2 FNYEAQ. The CDR3 has 16 residues.

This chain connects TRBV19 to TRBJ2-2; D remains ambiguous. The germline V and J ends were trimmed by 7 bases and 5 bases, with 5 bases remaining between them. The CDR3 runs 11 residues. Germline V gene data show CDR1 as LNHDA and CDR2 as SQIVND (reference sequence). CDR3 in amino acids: CASTATGELFF. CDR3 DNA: TGTGCCAGTACCGCTACCGGGGAGCTGTTTTTT.

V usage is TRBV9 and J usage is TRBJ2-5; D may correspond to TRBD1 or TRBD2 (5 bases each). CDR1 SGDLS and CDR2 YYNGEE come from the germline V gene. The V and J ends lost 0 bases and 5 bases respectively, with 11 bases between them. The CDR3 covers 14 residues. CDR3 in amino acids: CASSVAWGKETQYF. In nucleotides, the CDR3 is TGTGCCAGCAGCGTAGCTTGGGGGAAGGAGACCCAGTACTTC.

In nucleotides, the CDR3 is TGTGCCAGCAGCGTAGAGGGACTAGCGAAATACAATGAGCAGTTCTTC. This sequence encodes CASSVEGLAKYNEQFF. This rearrangement joins TRBV9 to TRBJ2-1; TRBD2 matches at 10 bases. Germline V gene sequence: CDR1 SGDLS, CDR2 YYNGEE. V dropped 0 bases and J dropped 4; count of bases not matched to a gene: 4. This CDR3 spans 16 amino acids.

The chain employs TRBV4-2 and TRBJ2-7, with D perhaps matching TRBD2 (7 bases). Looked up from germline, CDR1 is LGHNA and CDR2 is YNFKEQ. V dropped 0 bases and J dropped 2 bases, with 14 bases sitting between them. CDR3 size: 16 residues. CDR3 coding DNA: TGTGCCAGCAGCCAAGAGGTGGCGGGGGCCACCTACGAGCAGTACTTC. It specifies CASSQEVAGATYEQYF.

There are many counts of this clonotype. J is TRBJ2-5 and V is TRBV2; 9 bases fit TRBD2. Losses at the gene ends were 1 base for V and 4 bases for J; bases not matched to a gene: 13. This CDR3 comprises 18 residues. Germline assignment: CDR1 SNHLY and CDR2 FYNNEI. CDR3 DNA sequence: TGTGCCAGCAGTGAAGTAGTAGCGGGGGATTGGATGGGAGAGACCCAGTACTTC. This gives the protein CASSEVVAGDWMGETQYF.

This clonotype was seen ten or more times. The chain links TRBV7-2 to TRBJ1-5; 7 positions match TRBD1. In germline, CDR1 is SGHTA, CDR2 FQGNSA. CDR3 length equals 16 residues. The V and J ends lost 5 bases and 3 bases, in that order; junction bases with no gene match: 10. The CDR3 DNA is TGTGCCAGCAGCCCCACCGGGACAGCCAACAATCAGCCCCAGCATTTT. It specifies CASSPTGTANNQPQHF.

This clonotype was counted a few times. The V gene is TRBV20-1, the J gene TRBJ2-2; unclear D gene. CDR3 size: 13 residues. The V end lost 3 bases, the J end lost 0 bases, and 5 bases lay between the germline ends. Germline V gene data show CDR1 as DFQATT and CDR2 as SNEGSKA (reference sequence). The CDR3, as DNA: TGCAGTGCTAGTAGTCCGAACACCGGGGAGCTGTTTTTT. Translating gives CSASSPNTGELFF.

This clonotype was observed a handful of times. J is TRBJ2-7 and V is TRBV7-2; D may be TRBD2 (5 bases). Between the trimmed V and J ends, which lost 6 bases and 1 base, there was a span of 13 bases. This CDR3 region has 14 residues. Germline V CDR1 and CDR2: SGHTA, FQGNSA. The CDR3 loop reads CASRILGGSYEQYF. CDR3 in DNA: TGTGCCAGCAGAATACTAGGAGGATCCTACGAGCAGTACTTC.